This TCR beta chain was sequenced for a study of T-cell memory formation after mild COVID-19. The wider study: Largely, TCR clusters stayed within a single donor.

Study outcomes and limitations: Later expanders leaned CD4+, whereas clones that contracted between day 15 and 85 were balanced CD4/CD8. In second-wave clones peaking day 37, SARS-CoV-2 specificity remained unconfirmed.

Via MiXCR, TCRdb re-called the 5' RACE reads, giving one row per CDR3 protein. The sample consists of some 450,000 distinct CDR3 sequences, under 20% of them appearing once. Regarding this clonotype: Its target is unknown.

J gave up 10 bases and V 3 bases, and 3 bases lay outside the gene matches. The germline CDR1 and CDR2 sequences are SGHAT and FQNNGV. The CDR3 extends over 15 amino acids. This receptor was taken from a man between 18 and 29 years old who had mild COVID-19 (a few samples of this study predate the infection). Cell type and time point are not known. The sample taken for sequencing was PBMCs or a T cell subset sorted from them (not recorded which). This chain links TRBV11-2 with TRBJ2-1; 16 bases line up with TRBD2. CDR3 in amino acids: CASSLGLAGGREQFF. CDR3 DNA: TGTGCCAGCAGCTTGGGACTAGCGGGGGGGAGGGAGCAGTTCTTC.